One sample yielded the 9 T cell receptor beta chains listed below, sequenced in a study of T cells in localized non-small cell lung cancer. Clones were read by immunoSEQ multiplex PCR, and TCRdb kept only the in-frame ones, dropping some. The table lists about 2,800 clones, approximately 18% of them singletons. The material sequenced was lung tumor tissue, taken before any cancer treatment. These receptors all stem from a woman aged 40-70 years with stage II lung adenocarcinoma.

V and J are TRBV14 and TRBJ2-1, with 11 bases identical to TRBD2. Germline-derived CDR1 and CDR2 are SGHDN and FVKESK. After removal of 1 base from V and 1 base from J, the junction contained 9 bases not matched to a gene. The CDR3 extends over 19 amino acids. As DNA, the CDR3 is TGTGCCAGCAGCCAAGCGGTGCTAGCGGGGGGATGGTCCTACAATGAGCAGTTCTTC. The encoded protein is CASSQAVLAGGWSYNEQFF.

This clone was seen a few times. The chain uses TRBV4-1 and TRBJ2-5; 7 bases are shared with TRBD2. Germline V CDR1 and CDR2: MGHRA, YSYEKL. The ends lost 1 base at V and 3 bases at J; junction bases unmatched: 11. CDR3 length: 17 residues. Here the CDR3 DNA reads TGCGCCAGCAGCCAAGGGAATAAGCGGGGAGGAGAAGAGACCCAGTACTTC. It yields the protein CASSQGNKRGGEETQYF.

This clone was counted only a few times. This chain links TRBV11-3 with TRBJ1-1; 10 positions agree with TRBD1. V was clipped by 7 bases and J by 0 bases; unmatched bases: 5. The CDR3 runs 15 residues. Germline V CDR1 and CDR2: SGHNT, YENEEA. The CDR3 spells CASNPGTGVNTEAFF. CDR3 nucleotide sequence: TGTGCCAGCAACCCCGGGACAGGGGTGAACACTGAAGCTTTCTTT. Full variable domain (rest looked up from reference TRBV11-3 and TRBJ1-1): EAGVVQSPRYKIIEKKQPVAFWCNPISGHNTLYWYLQNLGQGPELLIRYENEEAVDDSQLPKDRFSAERLKGVDSTLKIQPAELGDSAVYLCASNPGTGVNTEAFFGQGTRLTVV.

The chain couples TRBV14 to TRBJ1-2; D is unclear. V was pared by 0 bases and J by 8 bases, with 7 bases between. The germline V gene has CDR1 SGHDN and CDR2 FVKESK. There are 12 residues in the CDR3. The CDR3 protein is CASSQDRVGYTF. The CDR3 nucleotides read TGTGCCAGCAGCCAAGATCGGGTGGGCTACACCTTC.

The DNA of the CDR3 is TGCGCCAGCAGCTTGGATCCAGAGAGGGCTGAAGCTTTCTTT. Encoded protein: CASSLDPERAEAFF. The chain uses TRBV5-1 and TRBJ1-1, with D hard to call. CDR1 and CDR2 (germline): SGHRS, YFSETQ. The germline V and J ends were trimmed by 0 bases and 6 bases, with 12 bases remaining between them. The CDR3 runs 14 residues.

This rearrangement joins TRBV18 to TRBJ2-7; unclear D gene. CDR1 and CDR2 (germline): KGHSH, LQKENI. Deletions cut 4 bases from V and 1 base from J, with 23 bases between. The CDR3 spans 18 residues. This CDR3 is CASSLGRLLNFSSYEQYF. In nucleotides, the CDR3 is TGTGCCAGCTCACTAGGCAGGCTTCTGAATTTCTCTTCCTACGAGCAGTACTTC.

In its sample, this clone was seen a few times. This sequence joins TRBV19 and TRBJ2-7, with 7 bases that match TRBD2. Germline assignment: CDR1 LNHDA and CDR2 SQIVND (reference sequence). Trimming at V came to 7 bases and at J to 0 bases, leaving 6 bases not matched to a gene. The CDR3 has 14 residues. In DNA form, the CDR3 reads TGTGCCAGTACCGGCGGGGGTATCTCCTACGAGCAGTACTTC. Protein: CASTGGGISYEQYF.

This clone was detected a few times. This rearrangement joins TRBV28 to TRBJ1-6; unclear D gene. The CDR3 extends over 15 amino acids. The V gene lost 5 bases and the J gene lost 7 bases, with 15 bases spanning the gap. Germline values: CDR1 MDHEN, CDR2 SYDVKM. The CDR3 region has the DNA TGTGCCAGCAGTCCCGATTCGACCGGAAATTCACCCCTCCACTTT. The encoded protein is CASSPDSTGNSPLHF.

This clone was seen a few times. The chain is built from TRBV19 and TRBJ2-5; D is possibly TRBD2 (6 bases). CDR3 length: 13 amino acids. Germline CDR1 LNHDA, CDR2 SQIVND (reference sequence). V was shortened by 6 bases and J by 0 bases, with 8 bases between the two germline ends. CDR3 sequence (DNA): TGTGCCAGTAGCCGGACTAACCAAGAGACCCAGTACTTC. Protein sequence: CASSRTNQETQYF.